This T cell receptor beta chain was observed in a study of blood T cell repertoires in COVID-19. Across the whole study: PBMCs, B-cell-depleted T cells, or T cells provided the cDNA or gDNA that made up the material.

Allocation to cohorts depended on clinical history reported by the participants. The method was immunoSEQ multiplex PCR; TCRdb's version includes in-frame clones alone and lacks a portion of them. The sample has 150,000 to 200,000 clones, around nine tenths seen once. J lost 6 bases, V lost 0 bases, and 6 bases had no gene match. CDR1 is MNHNS, CDR2 SASEGT, per germline. This CDR3 comprises 15 residues. The receptor comes from a woman between 50 and 59 years old who had recovered from COVID-19. Sequencing was carried out using PBMCs or T cells enriched from blood (not recorded which). The chain links TRBV6-1 to TRBJ2-7, with 9 bases identical to TRBD1. This CDR3 reads CASSEAGTGKAEQYF. For the CDR3, the DNA is TGTGCCAGCAGTGAAGCCGGGACAGGGAAAGCCGAGCAGTACTTC.